The 16 T cell receptor beta chains below come from one sample, sequenced in a study of tumor and adjacent non-tumor tissue in lung cancer. The library came from three nested PCR rounds adapted from ARM-PCR protocols. TCRdb ran MiXCR on the multiplex PCR reads and lists one entry per CDR3 protein. The repertoire includes approximately 65,000 distinct CDR3 sequences, 60% of them detected once, and 20% sits in the top ten. No cell sorting was done before RNA was extracted from the tissue. The specimen was lung tumor tissue. The receptors shown here come from a man in his forties or fifties with non-small cell lung cancer.

For this clonotype: Given a much more abundant clone one base away, this may be a read error. This likely comes from a read error, as the CDR3 has no conserved phenylalanine or tryptophan at its end. The chain uses TRBV6-1 and TRBJ2-7, with a tentative D call TRBD1 (6 bases). Germline CDR1 is MNHNS and CDR2 is SASEGT. Trimming took off 7 bases at V and 2 bases at J, with 12 bases between the two ends. The CDR3 has 13 amino acids. DNA for the CDR3: TGTGCCAGCAATTCACAGGGACCCTACGAGCAGTACTTA. This sequence encodes CASNSQGPYEQYL.

This clonotype came up once. A much larger clone sits a single nucleotide away, making a read error possible. The chain links TRBV7-9 to TRBJ2-1; TRBD1 matches at 9 bases. The CDR3 contains 13 residues. Germline V gene data show CDR1 as SEHNR and CDR2 as FQNEAQ (reference sequence). The CDR3 loop reads CASRGQGIYDQFF. For the CDR3, the DNA is TGTGCCAGCAGGGGACAGGGTATCTATGATCAGTTCTTC.

Details on this clonotype: A read error is possible here, since a much larger clone lies one base away. V usage is TRBV29-1 and J usage is TRBJ1-4; D unclear. Looked up from germline, CDR1 is SQVTM and CDR2 is ANQGSEA. CDR3 length equals 12 residues. The chain's CDR3 is CSVAATNEKLLF. The DNA for the CDR3 is TGCAGCGTTGCCGCAACTAATGAAAAACTGCTTTTT.

The rearrangement uses TRBV7-2 and TRBJ2-3; tentatively, D is TRBD2 (6 bases). CDR3 length: 15 amino acids. CDR1 and CDR2 from the germline V gene are SGHTA and FQGNSA. V lost 1 base, J lost 6 bases, and 14 bases lay in between. This CDR3 is CASSLDGTRGDTQYF. CDR3 nucleotides: TGTGCCAGCAGCTTAGATGGGACCCGGGGGGATACGCAGTATTTT.

Concerning this clonotype: A read error may produce the germline difference seen at one junction end. The chain links TRBV6-6 to TRBJ1-1, with D maybe TRBD1 (5 bases). Germline V CDR1 and CDR2: MNHNY, SVGAGI (reference sequence). The CDR3 extends over 14 amino acids. The CDR3 nucleotides are TGTGTCAGCAGTTACGACAGAGGGCGCACCGAAGCTTTCTTT. It codes for CVSSYDRGRTEAFF.

Only one count was recorded for this clonotype. Since a much larger clone is just one base distant, this may be a read error. This chain uses TRBV20-1 with TRBJ2-7, with TRBD2 matching over 9 bases. V lost 5 bases to trimming and J lost 12 bases; unmatched junction nucleotides: 11. This CDR3 comprises 12 residues. Germline lookup yields CDR1 DFQATT and CDR2 SNEGSKA (reference sequence). CDR3 protein: CSAADAGGSWYF. CDR3 DNA sequence: TGCAGTGCTGCTGATGCGGGAGGGTCCTGGTACTTC.

This clonotype was detected a few times. This chain joins TRBV19 and TRBJ1-5, with D unclear. The CDR3 is 15 residues long. V shed 7 bases and J shed 4 bases, with 17 bases lying between them. Per germline, CDR1 LNHDA and CDR2 SQIVND (reference sequence). CDR3 loop: CASTRLTVRNQPQHF. The DNA for the CDR3 is TGTGCCAGTACCCGTTTGACTGTCCGGAATCAGCCCCAGCATTTT. The variable domain in full, with the rest retrieved from reference TRBV19 and TRBJ1-5, is DGGITQSPKYLFRKEGQNVTLSCEQNLNHDAMYWYRQDPGQGLRLIYYSQIVNDFQKGDIAEGYSVSREKKESFPLTVTSAQKNPTAFYLCASTRLTVRNQPQHFGDGTRLSIL.

The chain links TRBV28 to TRBJ1-5; D gene ambiguous. Trimming cost V 6 bases and J 3 bases, with 15 bases left between them. This CDR3 contains 15 residues. Germline lookup yields CDR1 MDHEN and CDR2 SYDVKM. The CDR3 loop is CASRPSRRANQPQHF. The CDR3 DNA reads as TGTGCCAGCAGGCCATCCCGACGGGCCAATCAGCCCCAGCATTTT.

In this sample, this clonotype turned up a few times. The J gene is TRBJ2-6, the V gene TRBV15; TRBD1 might be the D (6 bases). The germline V gene encodes CDR1 LNHNV and CDR2 YYDKDF (reference sequence). This CDR3 has 19 amino acids. The V end was cut by 3 bases, the J end by 1 base, with 19 bases between. This CDR3 is CATSSLFTGTRSGANVLTF. CDR3 nucleotide sequence: TGTGCCACCAGCAGCCTATTTACGGGGACAAGATCTGGGGCCAACGTCCTGACTTTC.

The rearrangement links TRBV7-6 to TRBJ1-1; TRBD1 might be the D (5 bases). Deletions cut 5 bases from V and 7 bases from J, with 17 bases between. Germline lookup yields CDR1 SGHVS and CDR2 FNYEAQ. The CDR3 extends over 14 amino acids. The CDR3 protein is CASSRTEGRIEAFF. CDR3 in DNA: TGTGCCAGCAGCCGCACCGAGGGGAGGATTGAAGCTTTCTTT.

Note on this clonotype: Possible read error: a much larger clone is one base away. J is TRBJ2-6 and V is TRBV28; D ambiguous. CDR3 length equals 13 residues. Germline CDR1 reads MDHEN; CDR2 reads SYDVKM. In nucleotides, the CDR3 is TGTGCCATCAGTTCTACCCTTATTGGCGTCCTGACTTTC. It is translated as CAISSTLIGVLTF.

Comment on this clonotype: Sequence at one end of the junction differs from germline and may be a read error. This sequence joins TRBV24-1 and TRBJ2-2; 8 nucleotides line up with TRBD1. From germline, CDR1 is KGHDR and CDR2 SFDVKD. This CDR3 spans 14 amino acids. The CDR3 nucleotides read TGTGCCACCCCGGGACAGGCGAACACCGGGAAGCTGTTTTTT. Its translation is CATPGQANTGKLFF.

This clonotype was found once. V is TRBV2 and J is TRBJ2-4, with D possibly TRBD2 on 6 matching bases. The germline V gene encodes CDR1 SNHLY and CDR2 FYNNEI. This CDR3 spans 14 amino acids. Trimming shortened V by 7 bases and J by 1 base, and 11 bases separated the two germline ends. This CDR3 reads CASTAGTAKNIQYF. DNA of the CDR3: TGTGCCAGCACTGCGGGGACGGCCAAAAACATTCAGTACTTC.

This clonotype was counted ten times or more. V and J are TRBV20-1 and TRBJ2-3; 8 bases align to TRBD1. J was trimmed by 2 bases and V by 5 bases; bases with no gene match: 6. CDR3 length: 14 amino acids. Germline CDR1 reads DFQATT; CDR2 reads SNEGSKA (reference sequence). The CDR3 region has the DNA TGCAGTGCTTCTACAGGGGGTTTCACAGATACGCAGTATTTT. It specifies CSASTGGFTDTQYF.

As to this clonotype: Likely a read error: the CDR3 ends without its conserved phenylalanine or tryptophan. Here the CDR3 reads CASSILAGAYNEQFL. DNA for the CDR3: TGTGCAAGCAGTATACTAGCGGGAGCGTACAATGAGCAGTTCTTA. This chain joins TRBV6-5 and TRBJ2-1; 11 bases are shared with TRBD2. The CDR3 spans 15 residues. Germline assignment: CDR1 MNHEY and CDR2 SVGAGI.

The genes are TRBV7-2 and TRBJ2-2; perhaps TRBD2 as D (6 bases). V lost 3 bases, J lost 4 bases, and 15 bases lay in between. Germline V gene lookup returns CDR1 SGHTA and CDR2 FQGNSA. The CDR3 covers 16 residues. The CDR3 is CASSLSSQAGTGELFF. Written as DNA, the CDR3 is TGTGCCAGCAGCTTGTCGAGCCAAGCGGGCACCGGGGAGCTGTTTTTT. Using reference TRBV7-2 and TRBJ2-2 for the parts outside the CDR3, the full variable domain is GAGVSQSPSNKVTEKGKDVELRCDPISGHTALYWYRQSLGQGLEFLIYFQGNSAPDKSGLPSDRFSAERTGGSVSTLTIQRTQQEDSAVYLCASSLSSQAGTGELFFGEGSRLTVL.